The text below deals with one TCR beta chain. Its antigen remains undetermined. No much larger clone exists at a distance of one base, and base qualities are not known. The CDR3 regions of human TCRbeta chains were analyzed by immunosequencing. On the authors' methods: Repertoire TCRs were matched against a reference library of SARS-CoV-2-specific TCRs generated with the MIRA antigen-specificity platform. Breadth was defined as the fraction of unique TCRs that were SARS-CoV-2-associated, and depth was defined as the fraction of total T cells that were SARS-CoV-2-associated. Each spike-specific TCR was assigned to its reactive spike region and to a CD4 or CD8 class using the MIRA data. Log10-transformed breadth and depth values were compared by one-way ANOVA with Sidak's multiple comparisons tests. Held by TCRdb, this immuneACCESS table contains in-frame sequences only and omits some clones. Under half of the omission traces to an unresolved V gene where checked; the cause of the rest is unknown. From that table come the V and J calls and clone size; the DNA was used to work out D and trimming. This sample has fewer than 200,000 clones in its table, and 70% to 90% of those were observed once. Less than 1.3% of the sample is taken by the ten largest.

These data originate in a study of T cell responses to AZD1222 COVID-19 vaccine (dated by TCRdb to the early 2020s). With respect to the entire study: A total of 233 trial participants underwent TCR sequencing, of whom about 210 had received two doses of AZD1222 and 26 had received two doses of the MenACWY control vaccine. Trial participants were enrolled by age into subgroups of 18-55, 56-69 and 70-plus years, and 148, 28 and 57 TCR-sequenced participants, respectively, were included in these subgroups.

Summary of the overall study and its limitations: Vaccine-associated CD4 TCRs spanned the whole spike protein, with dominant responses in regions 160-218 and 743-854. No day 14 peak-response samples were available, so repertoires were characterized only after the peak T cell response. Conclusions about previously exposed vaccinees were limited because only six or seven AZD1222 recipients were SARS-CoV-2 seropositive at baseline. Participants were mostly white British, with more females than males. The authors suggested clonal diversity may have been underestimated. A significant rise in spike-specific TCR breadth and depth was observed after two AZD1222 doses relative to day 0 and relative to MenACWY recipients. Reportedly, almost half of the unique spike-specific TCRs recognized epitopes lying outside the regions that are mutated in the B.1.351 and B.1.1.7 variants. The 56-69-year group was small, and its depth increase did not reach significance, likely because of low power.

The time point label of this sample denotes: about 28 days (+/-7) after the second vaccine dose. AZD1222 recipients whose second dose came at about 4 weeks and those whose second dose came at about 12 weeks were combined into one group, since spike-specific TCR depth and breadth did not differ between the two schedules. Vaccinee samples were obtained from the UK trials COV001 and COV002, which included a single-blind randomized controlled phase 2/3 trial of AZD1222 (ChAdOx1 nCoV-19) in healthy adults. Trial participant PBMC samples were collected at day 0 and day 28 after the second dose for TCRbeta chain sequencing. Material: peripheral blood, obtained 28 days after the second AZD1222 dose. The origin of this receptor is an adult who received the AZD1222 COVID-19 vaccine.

Read as DNA, the sequence is TGTGCCAGCAGTGAAAAGTTGGGCAGCCGAAACACCATATATTTT. This translates into CASSEKLGSRNTIYF. Rearrangement joined TRBV6-1 to TRBJ1-3, with the identity of the D gene unclear. Trimming takes 2 bases from V and 5 bases from J, and the germline ends sit 13 bases apart. The CDR3 sequence holds 15 residues, the cysteine and phenylalanine included. Left in the record is the CDR3 DNA by itself, 45 bases read in frame from the first base. The germline V gene supplies CDR1 MNHNS and CDR2 SASEGT.